This is a list of T cell receptor beta chains from one sample in a study of shared clonotypes between healthy human individuals. Using immunoSEQ multiplex PCR, the repertoire was profiled, and TCRdb retains in-frame clones only, with some absent. The data hold around 1.1 million clones, with about 72% observed a single time. Sequenced sample: memory CD4+ T cells from PBMCs. The receptor set was obtained from a man between 18 and 35 years old in good health. Some clones in this sample may be carry-over from other donors' samples. Both conserved end residues are part of each CDR3. Fields, in order: J gene, CDR3 length, D gene, V gene, clone size, CDR3 DNA, CDR3 protein. A D gene is named only where the DNA matches it firmly. The listing skips clone size in some rows; elsewhere it reads once, few, many or a size class.

J gene: TRBJ2-7
CDR3 length: 14
D gene: -
V gene: TRBV18
clone size: -
CDR3 DNA: TGTGCCAGCTCTCAACTGGGACCGCCTTCCGAGCAGTACTTC
CDR3 protein: CASSQLGPPSEQYF

J gene: TRBJ2-3
CDR3 length: 13
D gene: -
V gene: TRBV29-1
clone size: -
CDR3 DNA: TGCAGCGTTCGGCGGGATTGGCCCTATACGCAGTATTTT
CDR3 protein: CSVRRDWPYTQYF

J gene: TRBJ1-2
CDR3 length: 14
D gene: -
V gene: TRBV6-1
clone size: -
CDR3 DNA: TGTGCCAGCAGCGTTCATGGAGCTAACTATGGCTACACCTTC
CDR3 protein: CASSVHGANYGYTF

J gene: TRBJ1-1
CDR3 length: 11
D gene: -
V gene: TRBV4-1
clone size: -
CDR3 DNA: TGCGCCAGCAGCCAAGAAGGTCCCGCTTTCTTT
CDR3 protein: CASSQEGPAFF

J gene: TRBJ2-7
CDR3 length: 13
D gene: -
V gene: TRBV7-2
clone size: once
CDR3 DNA: TGTGCCAGCAGCTCTAGACAGACCTACGAGCAGTACTTC
CDR3 protein: CASSSRQTYEQYF

J gene: TRBJ2-1
CDR3 length: 19
D gene: TRBD2
V gene: TRBV7-9
clone size: -
CDR3 DNA: TGTGCCAGCAGCTTTAGACCGGGACTAGCGGGAGGCTCATACAATGAGCAGTTCTTC
CDR3 protein: CASSFRPGLAGGSYNEQFF

J gene: TRBJ2-1
CDR3 length: 16
D gene: TRBD2
V gene: TRBV7-3
clone size: -
CDR3 DNA: TGTGCCAGCAGCTTAAATTTCGCGGGAGAAAGGGGTGAGCAGTTCTTC
CDR3 protein: CASSLNFAGERGEQFF

J gene: TRBJ2-1
CDR3 length: 15
D gene: TRBD2
V gene: TRBV28
clone size: -
CDR3 DNA: TGTGCCAGCAGTCCCTCGTTAGCGGGTATTAATGAGCAGTTCTTC
CDR3 protein: CASSPSLAGINEQFF

J gene: TRBJ1-3
CDR3 length: 10
D gene: -
V gene: TRBV30
clone size: -
CDR3 DNA: TGTGCCTGGAGTTGGGACCTGATATATTTT
CDR3 protein: CAWSWDLIYF

J gene: TRBJ2-7
CDR3 length: 14
D gene: -
V gene: TRBV19
clone size: -
CDR3 DNA: TGTGCCAGTAGTAACTGGGGCCACGGGGGCGAGCAGTACTTC
CDR3 protein: CASSNWGHGGEQYF

J gene: TRBJ2-1
CDR3 length: 17
D gene: TRBD2
V gene: TRBV5-1
clone size: -
CDR3 DNA: TGCGCCAGCAGCGCCATACCGACTAGCGGGGGATTAATGAGGCAGTTCTTC
CDR3 protein: CASSAIPTSGGLMRQFF

J gene: TRBJ2-2
CDR3 length: 14
D gene: TRBD2
V gene: TRBV2
clone size: few
CDR3 DNA: TGTGCCAGCAGTGGGGTCGGGGGGTTGGTGGAGCTGTTTTTT
CDR3 protein: CASSGVGGLVELFF

J gene: TRBJ2-1
CDR3 length: 13
D gene: -
V gene: TRBV4-2
clone size: -
CDR3 DNA: TGTGCCACTACTCTTGGCGCGTTGGATGAGCAGTTCTTC
CDR3 protein: CATTLGALDEQFF